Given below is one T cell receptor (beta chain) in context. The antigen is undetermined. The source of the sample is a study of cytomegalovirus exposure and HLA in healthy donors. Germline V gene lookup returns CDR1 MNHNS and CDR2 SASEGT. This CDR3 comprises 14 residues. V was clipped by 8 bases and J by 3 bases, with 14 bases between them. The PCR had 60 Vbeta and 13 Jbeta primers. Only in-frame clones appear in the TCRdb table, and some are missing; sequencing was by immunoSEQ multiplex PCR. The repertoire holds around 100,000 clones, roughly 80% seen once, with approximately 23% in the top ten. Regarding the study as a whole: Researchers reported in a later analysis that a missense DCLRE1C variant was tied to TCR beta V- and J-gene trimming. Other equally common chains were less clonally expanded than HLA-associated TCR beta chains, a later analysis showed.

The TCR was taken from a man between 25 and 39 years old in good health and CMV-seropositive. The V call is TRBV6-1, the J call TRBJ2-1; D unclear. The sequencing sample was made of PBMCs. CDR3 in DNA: TGTGCCAGCTCTAAGCTTTTTAACTACAATGAGCAGTTCTTC. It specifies CASSKLFNYNEQFF.